One and the same sample provided the 24 T cell receptor beta chains below, sequenced in a study of blood T cells in healthy people across ages. It was with a sample-barcoded 5' primer and a J-beta primer mix that a second PCR of about 6 to 12 cycles was run. One entry per CDR3 protein results from TCRdb running MiXCR on the 5' RACE reads. Of more than 900,000 distinct CDR3 sequences in the sample, around 29% were seen once. Another study also made use of these data, one on T cells of mothers and their children.

Sequenced material: blood. The receptors were gathered from a woman between 35 and 50 years old in good health.

To note about this clonotype: A single base separates this from a much larger clone, so it may be a read error. The rearrangement links TRBV24-1 to TRBJ2-1; D not certain. The assigned J gene may be wrong: the sequence end matches TRBJ2-7 better. CDR3 length: 14 residues. The V gene's germline CDR1 is KGHDR and CDR2 SFDVKD. CDR3 loop: CATSEGQIYNEQYF. Written as DNA, the CDR3 is TGTGCCACCAGTGAAGGGCAGATCTACAATGAGCAGTACTTC.

This clonotype was detected a few times. The chain recombines TRBV3-1 with TRBJ2-1; 9 nucleotides line up with TRBD2. This CDR3 region has 14 residues. V dropped 11 bases and J dropped 2; count of bases not matched to a gene: 7. In germline, CDR1 is LGHDT, CDR2 YNNKEL (reference sequence). The CDR3 region has the DNA TGTGCCTGCGGGGGGGCGGGGGCCTACAATGAGCAGTTCTTC. Translation gives CACGGAGAYNEQFF.

This clonotype was counted at least ten times. The chain couples TRBV6-5 to TRBJ1-2, with D tentatively TRBD1 (6 bases). With 6 bases removed from V and 5 bases from J, the gap between germline ends came to 10 bases. CDR1 MNHEY and CDR2 SVGAGI come from the germline V gene. This CDR3 region has 12 residues. The CDR3 nucleotides read TGTGCCAGCAGGAAGGACAGTTATGGCTACACCTTC. Residues: CASRKDSYGYTF.

To note about this clonotype: This may arise from a read error, as a much more abundant clone is one base away. The rearrangement links TRBV29-1 to TRBJ1-2; D possibly corresponds to TRBD1 (6 bases). This CDR3 has 13 residues. The germline V gene encodes CDR1 SQVTM and CDR2 ANQGSEA. CDR3 sequence (DNA): TGCGGCGTTCGCCATACAGGGTTCTATGGCTACACCTTC. Amino acid sequence: CGVRHTGFYGYTF.

Only a few counts were recorded for this clonotype. An end of the junction differs from the germline gene, which may be a read error. J is TRBJ2-3 and V is TRBV14; 7 bases fit TRBD2. This CDR3 has 16 residues. In germline, CDR1 is SGHDN, CDR2 FVKESK. DNA for the CDR3: TGTGCCAGCAGCCAACAGACTAGCCGGTGGGCAGATGCGCAGTATTTT. This translates into CASSQQTSRWADAQYF.

In this sample, this clonotype turned up a few times. J is TRBJ1-5 and V is TRBV20-1, with unresolved D. The CDR3 has 14 amino acids. Germline V lookup: CDR1 DFQATT, CDR2 SNEGSKA (reference sequence). Trimming removed 1 base at V and 5 bases at J, with 12 bases between. This chain's CDR3 is CSARGTTDYQPQHF. The CDR3 coding sequence is TGCAGTGCTAGAGGAACGACTGATTATCAGCCCCAGCATTTT.

A word on this clonotype: A much larger clone differs by one base, so this may be a read error. The chain links TRBV29-1 to TRBJ2-5; 9 nucleotides agree with TRBD2. The CDR3 is 13 amino acids. Germline V lookup: CDR1 SQVTM, CDR2 ANQGSEA. V shed 4 bases, J shed 5 bases, and the junction held 5 bases outside the gene matches. This CDR3 reads CSVGLAGRETQYF. For the CDR3, the DNA is TGCAGCGTTGGCCTAGCGGGGAGGGAGACCCAGTACTTC. The whole variable domain, remainder taken from reference TRBV29-1 and TRBJ2-5, is SAVISQKPSRDICQRGTSLTIQCQVDSQVTMMFWYRQQPGQSLTLIATANQGSEATYESGFVIDKFPISRPNLTFSTLTVSNMSPEDSSIYLCSVGLAGRETQYFGPGTRLLVL.

As to this clonotype: A much larger clone differs by one base, so this may be a read error. V gene TRBV6-5 combines with J gene TRBJ2-3, with 8 bases lining up with TRBD2. The CDR3 spans 17 residues. In germline, CDR1 is MNHEY, CDR2 SVGAGI. In DNA form, the CDR3 reads TGTACCAGCAGTTACGGGGGGGGCATTTGGAGCACAGATACGCAGTATTTT. Translating gives CTSSYGGGIWSTDTQYF.

Ten or more counts support this clonotype. This chain uses TRBV12-3 or TRBV12-4 with TRBJ2-3, with D possibly being TRBD1 (5 bases). CDR3 size: 15 residues. Between the trimmed V and J ends, which lost 6 bases and 3 bases, there was a span of 16 bases. The CDR3 reads CASRSQGYITDTQYF. The CDR3, as DNA: TGTGCCAGCAGAAGTCAGGGATATATTACAGATACGCAGTATTTT.

The rearrangement uses TRBV24-1 and TRBJ2-5, with D uncertain. CDR1 KGHDR and CDR2 SFDVKD come from the germline V gene. The CDR3 sequence is 16 residues long. The ends were cut back, 2 bases at V and 11 bases at J, with 23 bases in the middle. The CDR3 DNA follows: TGTGCCACCAGTGATTCGGCGGTAGGGCGAGTCGGTGAGCAGTACTTC. Its protein product is CATSDSAVGRVGEQYF.

This clonotype was detected a few times. V gene TRBV6-6 combines with J gene TRBJ2-1; D unresolved. The CDR3 has 11 residues. Trimming cost V 2 bases and J 9 bases, with 5 bases left between them. Germline V gene lookup returns CDR1 MNHNY and CDR2 SVGAGI (reference sequence). The CDR3 nucleotides are TGTGCCAGCAGTTACCCACTTGAGCAGTTCTTC. Amino acids: CASSYPLEQFF.

The rearrangement joins TRBV20-1 to TRBJ1-5, with a tentative D call TRBD1 (5 bases). Trimming removed 5 bases at V and 1 base at J, with 12 bases between. The germline gives CDR1 DFQATT, CDR2 SNEGSKA (reference sequence). This CDR3 spans 14 amino acids. The DNA of the CDR3 is TGCAGTGCTTGGGACGCGGGGAGCAATCAGCCCCAGCATTTT. Protein: CSAWDAGSNQPQHF.

The J gene is TRBJ2-3, the V gene TRBV4-3; TRBD2 is a possible D gene (6 bases). CDR3 size: 16 residues. V lost 0 bases and J lost 4, with 14 bases in between. Germline assignment: CDR1 LGHNA and CDR2 YSLEER. DNA for the CDR3: TGCGCCAGCAGCCAAGATCCGGCGGGAATGTCAGATACGCAGTATTTT. This translates into CASSQDPAGMSDTQYF.

This clonotype has ten or more counts. This chain links TRBV5-6 with TRBJ2-1, with unresolved D. Per germline, CDR1 SGHDT and CDR2 YYEEEE. The CDR3 runs 14 residues. V gave up 4 bases and J gave up 9 bases, with 17 bases separating them. The chain's CDR3 is CASSPVLNLGEQFF. CDR3 coding DNA: TGTGCCAGCAGCCCGGTGTTGAATTTAGGTGAGCAGTTCTTC.

V is TRBV18 and J is TRBJ1-6, with TRBD1 matching 9 bases. CDR3 length: 15 amino acids. Germline V gene sequence: CDR1 KGHSH, CDR2 LQKENI. J was trimmed by 6 bases and V by 6 bases; bases with no gene match: 6. The DNA for the CDR3 is TGTGCCAGCTCGGGACAGGGAGAGGGTAATTCACCCCTCCACTTT. Translated: CASSGQGEGNSPLHF.

This clonotype was recorded many times. This rearrangement joins TRBV7-6 to TRBJ2-5; TRBD1 might be the D (5 bases). CDR3 length equals 16 residues. V shed 5 bases and J shed 5 bases, with 21 bases lying between them. Per the germline V gene, CDR1 is SGHVS and CDR2 is FNYEAQ. CDR3 loop: CASSAGTGEAGETQYF. The CDR3 DNA is TGTGCCAGCAGCGCCGGAACAGGTGAGGCAGGGGAGACCCAGTACTTC.

As concerns this clonotype: A read error may be the cause here, since a much bigger clone is one base away. The J gene is TRBJ2-7, the V gene TRBV6-4, with a tentative D call TRBD2 (6 bases). V was pared by 4 bases and J by 3 bases, with 16 bases between. Per germline, CDR1 MRHNA and CDR2 SNTAGT. The CDR3 is 15 amino acids. The DNA for the CDR3 is TGTGCCAGCAGTGCCCTCGGGGGTCCCGGCTACGAGCAGTACTTC. This translates into CASSALGGPGYEQYF.

The DNA for the CDR3 is TGCGCCAGCAGCCAAGATACAGGGGGCTCGGGCACCGGGGAGCTGTTTTTT. It translates to CASSQDTGGSGTGELFF. The chain joins TRBV4-1 to TRBJ2-2, with 9 bases aligning to TRBD1. The V gene end was trimmed by 0 bases and the J gene end by 4 bases; junction bases not matched to a gene: 6. Per the germline V gene, CDR1 is MGHRA and CDR2 is YSYEKL. The CDR3 spans 17 residues.

This clonotype was found a few times. This chain connects TRBV12-3 or TRBV12-4 to TRBJ1-4; TRBD1 matches 8 bases. The J segment lost 8 bases and the V segment lost 2 bases, leaving 7 bases of the junction unmatched. The CDR3 loop spans 15 amino acids. CDR3 sequence reads: CASSLTDRVKEKLFF. DNA for the CDR3: TGTGCCAGCAGTTTAACGGACAGGGTCAAAGAAAAACTGTTTTTT.

V is TRBV4-3 and J is TRBJ1-2; TRBD1 matches at 7 bases. The germline V gene has CDR1 LGHNA and CDR2 YSLEER. Germline trimming cut 0 bases from V and 6 bases from J; bases unmatched to any gene: 10. The CDR3 extends over 16 amino acids. CDR3 protein: CASSQEVGRQGNGYTF. DNA for the CDR3: TGCGCCAGCAGCCAAGAAGTGGGGAGACAGGGCAATGGCTACACCTTC.

V and J are TRBV20-1 and TRBJ1-4; D unclear. Trimming removed 0 bases at V and 3 bases at J, with 8 bases between. CDR1 is DFQATT, CDR2 SNEGSKA, per germline (reference sequence). CDR3 length: 14 residues. The CDR3 region is CSARDARANEKLFF. The DNA of the CDR3 is TGCAGTGCTAGAGATGCCCGGGCTAATGAAAAACTGTTTTTT.

This clonotype was counted many times. This chain uses TRBV27 with TRBJ1-2; possible D gene TRBD1, 5 bases. CDR3 length: 13 amino acids. Germline values: CDR1 MNHEY, CDR2 SMNVEV (reference sequence). Trimming removed 0 bases at V and 8 bases at J, with 10 bases between. This CDR3 is CASSLSGVGGYTF. DNA for the CDR3: TGTGCCAGCAGTTTATCAGGGGTAGGGGGCTACACCTTC.

With respect to this clonotype: A much larger clone differs by one base, so this may be a read error. The rearrangement links TRBV6-5 to TRBJ2-6; weak D call: TRBD2 (6 bases). The germline V gene encodes CDR1 MNHEY and CDR2 SVGAGI. The V and J ends lost 6 bases and 0 bases respectively, with 24 bases between them. The CDR3 runs 20 residues. The CDR3 reads CASSYPRQRRGTSGANVLTF. The CDR3 nucleotides read TGTGCCAGCAGCTACCCTAGACAGAGGAGGGGTACCTCTGGGGCCAACGTCCTGACTTTC.

V usage is TRBV27 and J usage is TRBJ1-1; the D is unclear. The CDR3 covers 15 residues. In germline, CDR1 is MNHEY, CDR2 SMNVEV (reference sequence). Trimming shortened V by 0 bases and J by 4 bases, and 12 bases separated the two germline ends. CDR3 DNA: TGTGCCAGCAGTTTATCCGGGGAGGGAAGCACTGAAGCTTTCTTT. This gives the protein CASSLSGEGSTEAFF.